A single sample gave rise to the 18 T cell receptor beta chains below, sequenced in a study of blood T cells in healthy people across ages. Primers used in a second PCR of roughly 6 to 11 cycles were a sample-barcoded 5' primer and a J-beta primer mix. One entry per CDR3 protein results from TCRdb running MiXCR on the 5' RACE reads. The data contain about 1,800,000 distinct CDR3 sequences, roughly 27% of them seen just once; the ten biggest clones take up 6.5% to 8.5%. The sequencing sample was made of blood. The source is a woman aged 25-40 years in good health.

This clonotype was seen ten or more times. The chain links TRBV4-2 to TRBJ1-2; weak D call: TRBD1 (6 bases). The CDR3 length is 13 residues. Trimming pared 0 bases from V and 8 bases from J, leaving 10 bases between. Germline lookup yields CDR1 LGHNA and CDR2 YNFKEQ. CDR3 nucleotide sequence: TGTGCCAGCAGCCAAGACCGGGGGGCCGGCTACACCTTC. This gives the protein CASSQDRGAGYTF.

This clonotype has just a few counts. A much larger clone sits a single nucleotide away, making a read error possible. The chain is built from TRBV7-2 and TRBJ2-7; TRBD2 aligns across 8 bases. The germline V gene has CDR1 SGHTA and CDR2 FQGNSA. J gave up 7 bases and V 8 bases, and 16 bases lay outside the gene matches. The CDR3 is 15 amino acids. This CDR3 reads CASFLQRETYNEQYF. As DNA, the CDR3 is TGTGCCAGCTTCCTACAGCGGGAGACTTACAATGAGCAGTACTTC.

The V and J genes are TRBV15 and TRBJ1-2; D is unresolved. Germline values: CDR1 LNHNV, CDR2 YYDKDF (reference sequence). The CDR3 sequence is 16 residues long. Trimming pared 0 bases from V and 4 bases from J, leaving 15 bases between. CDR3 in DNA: TGTGCCACCAGCAGAGATATAGCATCCGTGGGCTATGGCTACACCTTC. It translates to CATSRDIASVGYGYTF. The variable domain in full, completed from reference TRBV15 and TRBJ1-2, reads DAMVIQNPRYQVTQFGKPVTLSCSQTLNHNVMYWYQQKSSQAPKLLFHYYDKDFNNEADTPDNFQSRRPNTSFCFLDIRSPGLGDTAMYLCATSRDIASVGYGYTFGSGTRLTVV.

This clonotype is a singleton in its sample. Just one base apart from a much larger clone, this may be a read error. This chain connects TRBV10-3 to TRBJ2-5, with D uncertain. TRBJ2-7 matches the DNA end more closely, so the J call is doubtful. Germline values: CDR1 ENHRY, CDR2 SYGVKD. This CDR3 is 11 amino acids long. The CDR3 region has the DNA TGTGCCATCAGTGGTGTCGACGAGCAGTACTTC. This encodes CAISGVDEQYF.

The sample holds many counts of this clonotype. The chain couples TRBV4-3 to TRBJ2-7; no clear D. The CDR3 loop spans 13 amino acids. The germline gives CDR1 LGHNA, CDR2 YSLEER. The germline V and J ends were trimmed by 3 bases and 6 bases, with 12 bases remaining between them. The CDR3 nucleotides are TGCGCCAGCAGCCAGGCCACTTACGGCGAGCAGTACTTC. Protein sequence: CASSQATYGEQYF.

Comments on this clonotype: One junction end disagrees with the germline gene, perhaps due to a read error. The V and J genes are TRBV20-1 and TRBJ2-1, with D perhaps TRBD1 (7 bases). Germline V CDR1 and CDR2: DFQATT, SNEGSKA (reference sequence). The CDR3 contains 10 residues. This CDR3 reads CSARGGTAVF. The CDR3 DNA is TGCAGTGCTAGAGGCGGGACAGCGGTCTTC.

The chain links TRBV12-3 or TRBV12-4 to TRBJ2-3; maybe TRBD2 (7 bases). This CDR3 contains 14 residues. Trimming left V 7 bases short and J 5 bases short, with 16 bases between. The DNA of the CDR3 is TGTGCCAGCAATACTGGGGGGGCATTAGATACGCAGTATTTT. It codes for CASNTGGALDTQYF.

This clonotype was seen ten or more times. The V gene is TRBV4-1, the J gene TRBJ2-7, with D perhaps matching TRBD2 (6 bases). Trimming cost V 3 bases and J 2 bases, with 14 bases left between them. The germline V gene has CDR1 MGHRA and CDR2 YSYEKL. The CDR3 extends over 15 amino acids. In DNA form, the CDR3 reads TGCGCCAGCAGCCAGGTATCCGGGGGAGCCTACGAGCAGTACTTC. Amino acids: CASSQVSGGAYEQYF.

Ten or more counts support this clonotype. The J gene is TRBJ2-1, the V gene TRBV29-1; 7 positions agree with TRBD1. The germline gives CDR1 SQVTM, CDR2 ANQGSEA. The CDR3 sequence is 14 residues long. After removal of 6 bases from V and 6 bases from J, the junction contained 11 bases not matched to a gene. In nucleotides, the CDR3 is TGCAGCGTGGATTCTCTAGGGGGCGTCAATGAGCAGTTCTTC. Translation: CSVDSLGGVNEQFF.

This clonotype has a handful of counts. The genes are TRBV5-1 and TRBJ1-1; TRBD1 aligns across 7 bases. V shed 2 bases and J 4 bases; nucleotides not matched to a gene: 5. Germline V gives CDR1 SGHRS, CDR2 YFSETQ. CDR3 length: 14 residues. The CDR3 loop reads CASSLTGVVTEAFF. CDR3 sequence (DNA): TGCGCCAGCAGCTTAACAGGGGTGGTCACTGAAGCTTTCTTT.

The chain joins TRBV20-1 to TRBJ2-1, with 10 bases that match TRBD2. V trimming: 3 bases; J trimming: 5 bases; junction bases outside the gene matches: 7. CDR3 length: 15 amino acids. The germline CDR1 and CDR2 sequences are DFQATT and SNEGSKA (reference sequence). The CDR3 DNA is TGCAGTGCTAGGGCTGGACTAGCGGTGAACAATGAGCAGTTCTTC. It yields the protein CSARAGLAVNNEQFF.

The chain's CDR3 is CASGPPTFRADTQYF. In nucleotides, the CDR3 is TGTGCCAGCGGACCTCCAACTTTCCGCGCAGATACGCAGTATTTT. V usage is TRBV7-2 and J usage is TRBJ2-3; D not resolved. Trimming took off 8 bases at V and 4 bases at J, with 19 bases between the two ends. The CDR3 loop spans 15 amino acids. CDR1 and CDR2 from the germline V gene are SGHTA and FQGNSA.

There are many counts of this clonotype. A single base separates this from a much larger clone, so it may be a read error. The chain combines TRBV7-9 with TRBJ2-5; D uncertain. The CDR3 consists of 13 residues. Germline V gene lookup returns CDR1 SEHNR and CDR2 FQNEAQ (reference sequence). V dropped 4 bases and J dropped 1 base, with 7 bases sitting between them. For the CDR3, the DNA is TGTGCCAGCAGCTCGACCCCCCAAGAGACCCAGTACTTC. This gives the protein CASSSTPQETQYF. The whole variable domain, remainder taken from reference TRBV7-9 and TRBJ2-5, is DTGVSQNPRHKITKRGQNVTFRCDPISEHNRLYWYRQTLGQGPEFLTYFQNEAQLEKSRLLSDRFSAERPKGSFSTLEIQRTEQGDSAMYLCASSSTPQETQYFGPGTRLLVL.

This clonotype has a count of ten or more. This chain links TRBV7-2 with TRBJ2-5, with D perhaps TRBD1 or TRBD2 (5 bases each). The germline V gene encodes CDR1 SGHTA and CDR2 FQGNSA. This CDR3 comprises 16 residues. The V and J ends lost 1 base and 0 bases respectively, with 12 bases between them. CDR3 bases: TGTGCCAGCAGCTTAGGGGGGTGGAGGTACCAAGAGACCCAGTACTTC. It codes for CASSLGGWRYQETQYF.

As DNA, the CDR3 is TGCGCCAGCAGCCCGCGGCGTGCGGCAGATACGCAGTATTTT. It is translated as CASSPRRAADTQYF. The chain has TRBV5-1 and TRBJ2-3, with D unclear. V lost 4 bases, J lost 4 bases, and 13 bases lay in between. The CDR3 spans 14 residues. Germline CDR1 and CDR2: SGHRS and YFSETQ.

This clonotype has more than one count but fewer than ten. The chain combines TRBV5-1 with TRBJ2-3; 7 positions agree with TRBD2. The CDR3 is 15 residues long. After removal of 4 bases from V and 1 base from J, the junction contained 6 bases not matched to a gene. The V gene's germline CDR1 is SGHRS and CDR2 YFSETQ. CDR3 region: CASSDLADGTDTQYF. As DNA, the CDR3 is TGCGCCAGCAGCGACCTAGCGGACGGCACAGATACGCAGTATTTT. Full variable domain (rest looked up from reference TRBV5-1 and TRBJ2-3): KAGVTQTPRYLIKTRGQQVTLSCSPISGHRSVSWYQQTPGQGLQFLFEYFSETQRNKGNFPGRFSGRQFSNSRSEMNVSTLELGDSALYLCASSDLADGTDTQYFGPGTRLTVL.

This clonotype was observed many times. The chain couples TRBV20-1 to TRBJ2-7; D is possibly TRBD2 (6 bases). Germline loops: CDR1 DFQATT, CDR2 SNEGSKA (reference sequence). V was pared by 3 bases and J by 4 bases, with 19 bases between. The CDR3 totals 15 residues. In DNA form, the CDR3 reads TGCAGTGCTAGGGGTACTAGCTCGGGGAGGTACGAGCAGTACTTC. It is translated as CSARGTSSGRYEQYF.

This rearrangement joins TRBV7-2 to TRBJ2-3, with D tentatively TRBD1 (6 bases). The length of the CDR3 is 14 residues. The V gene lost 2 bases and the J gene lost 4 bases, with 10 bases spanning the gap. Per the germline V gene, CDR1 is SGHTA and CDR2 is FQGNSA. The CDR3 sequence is CASSLLRGPDTQYF. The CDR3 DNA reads TGTGCCAGCAGCTTACTCAGGGGTCCAGATACGCAGTATTTT.